This T cell receptor beta chain comes out of a study of regulatory T cells in long-lasting Graves disease (dated by TCRdb to the early 2020s). In the study overall: To count as having persistent Graves' disease, a patient had to have received antithyroid drug treatment for over 5 years with TSH receptor autoantibodies remaining persistently positive. A total of about 33 samples underwent TCR sequencing, from some 13 patients with persistent Graves' disease and some 20 patients with newly diagnosed Graves' disease. The study took place in China and was registered as a clinical trial. This study used TCR sequencing and RNA sequencing of peripheral blood to compare persistent Graves' disease patients against newly diagnosed Graves' disease patients. Persistent Graves' disease patients in the clinical cohort had taken antithyroid drugs for 9.5 to 13 years on average. Here is what the overall study found, with its caveats: TRBV28, TRBJ1-2 and TRBJ2-5 were preferentially used in persistent disease, while TRBV20-1 and TRBJ2-1 were favored in newly diagnosed disease. Compared with newly diagnosed patients, persistent Graves' disease patients had lower TCR Shannon entropy and fewer highly expanded clones, which suggests clonal expansion. More public clonotypes were shared among persistent patients (2,741) than among newly diagnosed patients (over 900). The authors acknowledged the small sample size as a limitation that may reduce accuracy. Peripheral blood alone was examined, since thyroid tissue, which constituted the primary lesion, could not be accessed. Sequencing and analysis were restricted to the TCR beta chain.

V sheds 4 bases and J sheds 5 bases, leaving 12 bases between their ends. The CDR3 contains 13 residues, cysteine and phenylalanine counted. Only CDR3 DNA is held: 39 bases, read in frame from base 1. As encoded in the germline V gene, CDR1 is MDHEN while CDR2 is SYDVKM. To prepare the library, multiplex PCR was applied. Instrument on record: Illumina HiSeq 4000. To build TCR beta libraries, CDR3 regions were amplified by Arm-PCR using iRepertoire HTBI primers. PCR products were gel purified before sequencing. The paper's processing steps were these. A total of around 59 TRBV and under 15 TRBJ segments were identified across samples and were used for gene usage analysis of CDR3 amino acid clonotypes. COPE and FqMerger were used to merge filtered high-quality paired reads into contigs. BLAST was used to align contigs to the IMGT TRBV, TRBD and TRBJ reference genes, and CDR3 was defined following IMGT. Highly expanded clones were defined as clonotypes with a frequency above 0.1%. Repertoire diversity was measured by Shannon entropy, and V-J evenness by the Gini coefficient. A clonotype found in more than one individual was treated as public. TCRdb passed the public sequencing reads through fastp at Q25 and MiXCR, retaining productive beta sequences. Rows with one shared CDR3 protein collapse into an entry with the most common genes and DNA. TCRdb assigned the V and J calls; the authors' analysis was not used. The sample yields roughly 430,000 distinct CDR3 sequences; approximately 22% were counted once. The ten largest clones capture 14% of the sample.

Comment on this clonotype: No cognate antigen has been identified for it. A much larger clone lies a single base off, so this may be a read error.

In light of the paper, this sample's time point label describes: persistent/refractory GD, antithyroid drugs over 5 years with positive TRAb. RNA was extracted from PBMCs in TRIzol for both TCR sequencing and RNA sequencing. Graves' disease was diagnosed according to American Thyroid Association guidelines. Patients were recruited from an endocrinology department in Xi'an, China. Each patient gave 9 to 10 milliliters of peripheral blood, collected in an EDTA anticoagulant tube. Ficoll Paque Plus density gradient separation was used to isolate PBMCs, and no further T cell sorting was performed. RNA quality was checked with an Agilent 2100 Bioanalyzer and agarose gel, and concentration with a NanoDrop 2000.

Sequencing used peripheral blood mononuclear cells (PBMCs), obtained when the disease was refractory, from a patient treated with antithyroid drugs. Recombination connected TRBV28 to TRBJ2-7; TRBD1 is possibly the D segment (6 matching bases). The sequence derives from a female donor with Graves disease. The bases read TGTGCCAGCAGTTCAGGGGCCTTCAACGAGCAGTACTTC. The encoded protein is CASSSGAFNEQYF.